A single sample is the source of the 6 T cell receptor beta chains below, sequenced in a study of T cells in Graves' hyperthyroidism and ophthalmopathy. Amplified TCR beta CDR3 regions derived from RNA transcripts. Primed by the HTBI set, a first-round RT-PCR was run on the TCR CDR3. In TCRdb, the multiplex PCR reads were re-called with MiXCR into one record per CDR3 protein. This table holds hundreds of thousands of distinct CDR3 sequences, approximately 17% found once. Sequenced: blood. The receptors shown here come from a woman under 30 with Graves' ophthalmopathy.

This clonotype was seen more than once but under ten times. This chain links TRBV6-2 or TRBV6-3 with TRBJ1-1, with a possible D match to TRBD1 (5 bases). V shed 6 bases and J shed 8 bases, with 19 bases lying between them. The CDR3 consists of 14 residues. The germline V gene has CDR1 MNHEY and CDR2 SVGEGT. The DNA of the CDR3 is TGTGCCAGCAGCACCTTCGGGGGGACGTCAGAAGCTTTCTTT. Its translation is CASSTFGGTSEAFF.

This clonotype was observed many times. J is TRBJ2-7 and V is TRBV28, with a tentative D call TRBD2 (6 bases). Between the trimmed V and J ends, which lost 2 bases and 2 bases, there was a span of 10 bases. Germline CDR1 and CDR2: MDHEN and SYDVKM. CDR3 length: 14 amino acids. CDR3 in amino acids: CASSLGGVTYEQYF. The CDR3 region has the DNA TGTGCCAGCAGTTTAGGAGGGGTCACCTACGAGCAGTACTTC.

Turning to this clonotype: Being one base from a much bigger clone, this may be a read error. The rearrangement joins TRBV30 to TRBJ2-5; a possible D gene is TRBD2 (6 bases). CDR1 is GTSNPN, CDR2 SVGIG, per germline (reference sequence). Trimming pared 2 bases from V and 9 bases from J, leaving 10 bases between. The CDR3 has 11 residues. The CDR3 nucleotides read TGTGCCTGGAGTCCGAGGGAGGCCCAGTACTTC. It translates to CAWSPREAQYF.

The chain has TRBV4-1 and TRBJ1-1; D remains ambiguous. Germline V lookup: CDR1 MGHRA, CDR2 YSYEKL. V was shortened by 4 bases and J by 1 base, with 19 bases between the two germline ends. The CDR3 is made up of 17 amino acids. As DNA, the CDR3 is TGCGCCAGCAGCCGATACATATCCAGGTGGAGGAACACTGAAGCTTTCTTT. It translates to CASSRYISRWRNTEAFF.

The table lists this clonotype with many counts. The chain combines TRBV28 with TRBJ2-1; 9 positions match TRBD2. V lost 5 bases and J lost 3; bases outside the gene matches: 14. The CDR3 runs to 18 residues. CDR1 is MDHEN and CDR2 is SYDVKM in the germline V gene. CDR3 protein: CASSTWGEAGGDYNEQFF. The CDR3 region has the DNA TGTGCCAGCAGTACATGGGGGGAGGCGGGAGGGGACTACAATGAGCAGTTCTTC.

On this clonotype: Being one base from a much bigger clone, this may be a read error. This chain links TRBV2 with TRBJ1-1, with unresolved D. V was trimmed by 4 bases and J by 1 base, leaving 10 bases between them. Per the germline V gene, CDR1 is SNHLY and CDR2 is FYNNEI. The length of the CDR3 is 14 residues. CDR3 in amino acids: CASSGAEENTEAFF. The CDR3 DNA sequence: TGTGCCAGCAGTGGGGCAGAAGAGAACACTGAAGCTTTCTTT.